One TCR beta chain is described in this entry. Its antigen is not known. These data come from a study of blood T cells in healthy people across ages. A second PCR, run for roughly 7 to 11 cycles, used a sample-barcoded 5' primer plus a J-beta primer mix. Each TCR beta cDNA got a 12-nucleotide random molecular identifier. From the 5' RACE reads, TCRdb called clonotypes with MiXCR, one entry per CDR3 protein. The sample lists 1,800,000 or so distinct CDR3 sequences, about 39% occurring once. Findings and caveats of the study: Comparison with aged donors showed that long-lived donors had more naive CD4+ cells and higher diversity.

This CDR3 region has 16 residues. Germline V gives CDR1 MGHDK, CDR2 SYGVNS. V lost 3 bases and J lost 5, with 16 bases in between. Specimen: blood. This sequence joins TRBV25-1 and TRBJ1-4; D is unclear. The sequence was collected from a human donor in good health. The CDR3, as DNA: TGTGCCAGCAGTGACCCAAGACATGTCTACAATGAAAAACTGTTTTTT. Translation gives CASSDPRHVYNEKLFF. The full variable domain, in which reference TRBV25-1 and TRBJ1-4 provide the parts outside the CDR3, is EADIYQTPRYLVIGTGKKITLECSQTMGHDKMYWYQQDPGMELHLIHYSYGVNSTEKGDLSSESTVSRIRTEHFPLTLESARPSHTSQYLCASSDPRHVYNEKLFFGSGTQLSVL.